A single sample is the source of the 15 T cell receptor beta chains below, sequenced in a study of cytomegalovirus exposure and HLA in healthy donors. PCR used 60 Vbeta primers and 13 Jbeta primers. Method: immunoSEQ multiplex PCR; TCRdb's copy keeps in-frame clones and lacks some. The data show about 180,000 clones, around 80% seen once. Source material: PBMCs. The origin of the receptors is a woman in her twenties or thirties in good health and CMV-seronegative.

This sequence joins TRBV6-1 and TRBJ1-2; 7 bases are shared with TRBD1. CDR3 length equals 15 residues. The germline V gene has CDR1 MNHNS and CDR2 SASEGT. The V and J ends lost 0 bases and 3 bases, in that order; junction bases with no gene match: 4. CDR3 in amino acids: CASSEAYRGDYGYTF. CDR3 coding DNA: TGTGCCAGCAGTGAAGCCTACAGGGGAGACTATGGCTACACCTTC.

This chain links TRBV9 with TRBJ2-5; 8 nucleotides agree with TRBD1. The trim removed 2 bases at V and 2 bases at J, leaving 5 bases unmatched. The CDR3 is 15 amino acids. Germline V lookup: CDR1 SGDLS, CDR2 YYNGEE. This CDR3 is CASSVDRGRQETQYF. CDR3 nucleotide sequence: TGTGCCAGCAGCGTCGACAGGGGTCGACAAGAGACCCAGTACTTC.

The chain combines TRBV2 with TRBJ2-3; TRBD1 matches 7 bases. With V trimmed by 4 bases and J by 5 bases, 6 bases remained unmatched. Germline V lookup: CDR1 SNHLY, CDR2 FYNNEI. This CDR3 contains 14 residues. In nucleotides, the CDR3 is TGTGCCAGCAGTGGGAAGGGGGCTGAAGATACGCAGTATTTT. The encoded protein is CASSGKGAEDTQYF.

This clone was seen only a few times. This rearrangement joins TRBV7-8 to TRBJ2-1; D remains unclear. This CDR3 is 14 amino acids long. Germline V gene sequence: CDR1 SGHVS, CDR2 FQNEAQ. V gave up 3 bases and J gave up 2 bases, with 8 bases separating them. CDR3 residues: CASSFQVTYNEQFF. The CDR3 nucleotides are TGTGCCAGCAGCTTCCAGGTAACCTACAATGAGCAGTTCTTC.

As for this clone: The sample contains more than one DNA sequence encoding this CDR3. This rearrangement joins TRBV18 to TRBJ1-1; 11 nucleotides agree with TRBD1. The V segment lost 3 bases and the J segment 4 bases; nucleotides outside the gene matches: 7. Looked up from germline, CDR1 is KGHSH and CDR2 is LQKENI. The CDR3 covers 16 residues. In nucleotides, the CDR3 is TGTGCCAGCTCACCGCGGACAGGGGGCGTGGGCACTGAAGCTTTCTTT. This translates into CASSPRTGGVGTEAFF.

V gene TRBV7-2 combines with J gene TRBJ2-5; the match to TRBD1 covers 10 bases. Germline loops: CDR1 SGHTA, CDR2 FQGNSA. The J segment lost 7 bases and the V segment lost 2 bases, leaving 4 bases of the junction unmatched. CDR3 length: 14 residues. CDR3 nucleotides: TGTGCCAGCAGCTTAAGACAGGGGGCAGGGACCCAGTACTTC. The encoded protein is CASSLRQGAGTQYF. The full variable domain, rest sourced from reference TRBV7-2 and TRBJ2-5, is GAGVSQSPSNKVTEKGKDVELRCDPISGHTALYWYRQSLGQGLEFLIYFQGNSAPDKSGLPSDRFSAERTGGSVSTLTIQRTQQEDSAVYLCASSLRQGAGTQYFGPGTRLLVL.

The chain links TRBV7-9 to TRBJ2-7; tentative D call: TRBD2 (5 bases). The V and J ends lost 2 bases and 1 base respectively, with 9 bases between them. Germline CDR1 and CDR2: SEHNR and FQNEAQ (reference sequence). The CDR3 consists of 14 residues. Here the CDR3 reads CASSLPRTSYEQYF. CDR3 DNA sequence: TGTGCCAGCAGCTTACCCCGGACTTCCTACGAGCAGTACTTC.

V and J are TRBV29-1 and TRBJ2-1; tentatively, D is TRBD2 (5 bases). Trimming took off 4 bases at V and 4 bases at J, with 11 bases between the two ends. The CDR3 consists of 13 residues. Germline V CDR1 and CDR2: SQVTM, ANQGSEA. CDR3 loop: CSVVGVLYNEQFF. The DNA for the CDR3 is TGCAGCGTTGTCGGGGTATTGTACAATGAGCAGTTCTTC.

The chain recombines TRBV6-6 with TRBJ2-7; tentative D call: TRBD1 (6 bases). Trimming shortened V by 9 bases and J by 6 bases, and 21 bases separated the two germline ends. Germline lookup yields CDR1 MNHNY and CDR2 SVGAGI (reference sequence). The CDR3 is 14 residues long. This CDR3 is CASNGGFLPLEQYF. The DNA of the CDR3 is TGTGCCAGTAATGGGGGCTTTCTCCCACTCGAGCAGTACTTC.

The J gene is TRBJ1-2, the V gene TRBV7-2; D perhaps matches TRBD1 (6 bases). Germline CDR1 is SGHTA and CDR2 is FQGNSA. The V and J ends lost 1 base and 6 bases respectively, with 12 bases between them. The CDR3 sequence is 14 residues long. The CDR3 spells CASSLVRGTNGYTF. The CDR3 region has the DNA TGTGCCAGCAGCTTAGTCAGGGGAACGAATGGCTACACCTTC.

V is TRBV19 and J is TRBJ2-5; D not certain. The CDR3 loop spans 15 amino acids. V was pared by 6 bases and J by 4 bases, with 18 bases between. Germline V gene lookup returns CDR1 LNHDA and CDR2 SQIVND (reference sequence). CDR3 sequence (DNA): TGTGCCAGTAGGAGTTCATACCTCCCGGGAGAGACCCAGTACTTC. It is translated as CASRSSYLPGETQYF.

This clone was detected only once. The chain links TRBV6-1 to TRBJ2-1; 10 bases match TRBD2. Germline CDR1 MNHNS, CDR2 SASEGT. The CDR3 is made up of 14 amino acids. Unmatched junction bases numbered 5, after V lost 6 bases and J lost 6 bases. Here the CDR3 reads CASSGAGGFNEQFF. The CDR3 bases are TGTGCCAGCAGCGGAGCGGGGGGGTTCAATGAGCAGTTCTTC.

V gene TRBV15 combines with J gene TRBJ1-5, with TRBD1 matching over 10 bases. CDR3 length equals 16 residues. Germline V lookup: CDR1 LNHNV, CDR2 YYDKDF (reference sequence). Losses at the gene ends were 5 bases for V and 1 base for J; bases not matched to a gene: 5. The chain's CDR3 is CATSRDRGLSNQPQHF. The CDR3 DNA reads as TGTGCCACCAGCCGGGACAGGGGCCTGAGCAATCAGCCCCAGCATTTT.

The chain links TRBV6-1 to TRBJ1-1; 8 positions agree with TRBD1. With 6 bases clipped from V and 4 bases from J, the junction kept 4 bases outside the gene matches. Germline V lookup: CDR1 MNHNS, CDR2 SASEGT. CDR3 length equals 13 residues. The chain's CDR3 is CASSRTGFTEAFF. Written as DNA, the CDR3 is TGTGCCAGCAGCCGGACAGGGTTCACTGAAGCTTTCTTT.

V is TRBV6-5 and J is TRBJ2-5; TRBD1 might be the D (5 bases). The CDR3 contains 16 residues. Trimming pared 4 bases from V and 5 bases from J, leaving 20 bases between. The germline gives CDR1 MNHEY, CDR2 SVGAGI. CDR3 sequence (DNA): TGTGCCAGCAGTTTTCGGACCGCGAAGGGGCCGGAGACCCAGTACTTC. It yields the protein CASSFRTAKGPETQYF.